This TCR beta chain was sequenced in a study of shared clonotypes between healthy human individuals. This clone was counted a single time. CD45RO-negative CD8 cells positively selected for CCR7 made up the naive population, which excluded terminally differentiated effector memory CD45RA+ cells. CDR1 is WSHSY and CDR2 is SAAADI in the germline V gene. V gave up 8 bases and J gave up 5 bases, with 15 bases separating them. This CDR3 has 13 residues. Sequencing used immunoSEQ multiplex PCR; TCRdb keeps in-frame clones, though not all of them. The sample lists nearly 2 million clones, just under 95% occurring once.

The chain joins TRBV10-2 to TRBJ2-5; D may correspond to TRBD1 or TRBD2 (5 bases each). The sequence was collected from a young man in good health. Sequencing was done on a sample of naive CD8+ T cells sorted from blood. The CDR3 DNA reads TGCGCCAGCGGGACGTGGGGTGGGGAGACCCAGTACTTC. Translating gives CASGTWGGETQYF.